The 18 T cell receptor beta chains below all came from one sample that was sequenced in a study of blood T cell repertoires in COVID-19. Repertoires were generated with immunoSEQ multiplex PCR, while TCRdb's copy carries only in-frame clones and drops some. The data show more than 200,000 clones, approximately 82% seen once. Material for sequencing was peripheral blood. Source of these receptors: a woman in her seventies with active or convalescent COVID-19.

This chain links TRBV2 with TRBJ1-3; the D is unclear. Trimming shortened V by 11 bases and J by 1 base, and 9 bases separated the two germline ends. Germline V gives CDR1 SNHLY, CDR2 FYNNEI. The CDR3 is 12 residues long. CDR3 loop: CAGGVSGNTIYF. Written as DNA, the CDR3 is TGTGCCGGAGGCGTTTCTGGAAACACCATATATTTT.

This chain links TRBV11-2 with TRBJ2-3, with TRBD2 matching over 12 bases. CDR1 is SGHAT and CDR2 is FQNNGV in the germline V gene. The V segment lost 5 bases and the J segment 2 bases; nucleotides outside the gene matches: 2. The length of the CDR3 is 15 residues. This CDR3 is CASSRLAGDTDTQYF. As DNA, the CDR3 is TGTGCCAGCAGCAGACTAGCGGGGGACACAGATACGCAGTATTTT.

The chain joins TRBV3-1 (or the pseudogene TRBV3-2) to TRBJ1-6; no firm D call. Germline loops: CDR1 LGHDT, CDR2 YNNKEL (reference sequence). V lost 0 bases and J lost 8, with 5 bases in between. There are 13 residues in the CDR3. CDR3 sequence: CASSQDRDSPLHF. The CDR3 nucleotides read TGTGCCAGCAGCCAAGATCGGGATTCACCCCTCCACTTT.

Regarding this clone: Its ends do not fully match the called genes, so a read error is possible. The gene calls are TRBV7-9 and TRBJ2-7, with D perhaps TRBD2 (6 bases). CDR1 is SEHNR, CDR2 FQNEAQ, per germline (reference sequence). This CDR3 is built from 16 residues. In DNA, the CDR3 is TGTGCCAGCAACTTAGATCGCGGGAAAAGTCCTTACGAGCAGTACTTC. It encodes CASNLDRGKSPYEQYF.

The chain combines TRBV7-2 with TRBJ2-1, with D perhaps TRBD2 (7 bases). Trimming stripped 3 bases from V and 10 bases from J, with 19 bases between. The CDR3 runs to 15 residues. The germline V gene has CDR1 SGHTA and CDR2 FQGNSA. The CDR3 nucleotides read TGTGCCAGCAGCTTGAGACGGGGGGCGTACAGGGAGCAGTTCTTC. Its protein product is CASSLRRGAYREQFF.

This clone was counted between two and nine times. The chain uses TRBV9 and TRBJ2-5, with D perhaps TRBD2 (6 bases). Trimming stripped 5 bases from V and 5 bases from J, with 13 bases between. The CDR3 is 13 residues long. Germline CDR1 and CDR2: SGDLS and YYNGEE. The CDR3 is CASSTVGRETQYF. CDR3 sequence (DNA): TGTGCCAGCAGTACGGTGGGGAGGGAGACCCAGTACTTC.

This clone appeared a single time. The gene calls are TRBV6-5 and TRBJ2-7, with TRBD2 matching over 8 bases. The CDR3 sequence is 15 residues long. Germline CDR1 reads MNHEY; CDR2 reads SVGAGI. The V gene end was trimmed by 0 bases and the J gene end by 3 bases; junction bases not matched to a gene: 4. The CDR3 DNA sequence: TGTGCCAGCAGTTACTCGCGCGGGACTAGCTACGAGCAGTACTTC. Encoded protein: CASSYSRGTSYEQYF.

The chain links TRBV6-5 to TRBJ2-7; TRBD2 might be the D (5 bases). The CDR3 sequence is 13 residues long. CDR1 and CDR2 (germline): MNHEY, SVGAGI. Deletions cut 6 bases from V and 3 bases from J, with 12 bases between. This CDR3 is CASSRTYLYEQYF. The CDR3 DNA follows: TGTGCCAGCAGCCGGACTTATCTCTACGAGCAGTACTTC.

The chain employs TRBV5-4 and TRBJ2-3; maybe TRBD2 (7 bases). Germline lookup yields CDR1 SGHNT and CDR2 YYREEE (reference sequence). The CDR3 sequence is 16 residues long. Trimming left V 0 bases short and J 2 bases short, with 13 bases between. CDR3 protein: CASSLGGGPLTDTQYF. For the CDR3, the DNA is TGTGCCAGCAGCTTGGGGGGGGGCCCCCTCACAGATACGCAGTATTTT.

The chain employs TRBV2 and TRBJ2-2; D may be TRBD2 (5 bases). Trimming pared 7 bases from V and 6 bases from J, leaving 18 bases between. The germline CDR1 and CDR2 sequences are SNHLY and FYNNEI. There are 15 residues in the CDR3. For the CDR3, the DNA is TGTGCCAGCAAAGGCGGAGCGGTAGGGTCCGGGGAGCTGTTTTTT. This translates into CASKGGAVGSGELFF.

The V and J genes are TRBV19 and TRBJ1-5, with D tentatively TRBD1 (6 bases). Germline V gene lookup returns CDR1 LNHDA and CDR2 SQIVND (reference sequence). The CDR3 loop spans 14 amino acids. V lost 4 bases and J lost 7, with 14 bases in between. The CDR3: CASSKQGIGQPQHF. CDR3 DNA sequence: TGTGCCAGTAGTAAACAGGGTATTGGGCAGCCCCAGCATTTT.

The chain joins TRBV10-3 to TRBJ1-4, with 9 bases identical to TRBD1. Germline V gene lookup returns CDR1 ENHRY and CDR2 SYGVKD. The CDR3 runs to 15 residues. V lost 6 bases to trimming and J lost 1 base; unmatched junction nucleotides: 3. The CDR3, as DNA: TGTGCCATCAGACCGGGACAGGGAACTAATGAAAAACTGTTTTTT. As protein: CAIRPGQGTNEKLFF.

The rearrangement joins TRBV10-1 to TRBJ2-3; D gene uncertain. Trimming pared 4 bases from V and 4 bases from J, leaving 12 bases between. Germline CDR1 reads WNHNN; CDR2 reads SYGVQD (reference sequence). The CDR3 is 14 residues long. CDR3 coding DNA: TGCGCCAGCAGTGGTACCGACTGGGCAGATACGCAGTATTTT. As protein: CASSGTDWADTQYF.

The chain employs TRBV6-5 and TRBJ1-1; 9 nucleotides line up with TRBD1. The CDR3 totals 15 residues. CDR1 and CDR2 from the germline V gene are MNHEY and SVGAGI. V was clipped by 4 bases and J by 3 bases; unmatched bases: 6. DNA for the CDR3: TGTGCCAGCAGTTTAAACAGGGGGCAGGACACTGAAGCTTTCTTT. Translating gives CASSLNRGQDTEAFF.

This chain connects TRBV19 to TRBJ2-7; a possible D gene is TRBD1 (6 bases). V lost 5 bases and J 4 bases, leaving 12 bases between the germline ends. Germline V gives CDR1 LNHDA, CDR2 SQIVND (reference sequence). This CDR3 comprises 13 residues. The chain's CDR3 is CASSRTVEYEQYF. For the CDR3, the DNA is TGTGCCAGTAGTCGGACAGTCGAGTACGAGCAGTACTTC.

In DNA form, the CDR3 reads TGTGCCAGCAGTTTACGGGGTGGTTCGGCTGAAGCTTTCTTT. Its translation is CASSLRGGSAEAFF. This chain uses TRBV28 with TRBJ1-1; D gene ambiguous. The V gene's germline CDR1 is MDHEN and CDR2 SYDVKM. The V and J ends lost 2 bases and 6 bases respectively, with 13 bases between them. The CDR3 has 14 residues.

The count of this clone is one. V gene TRBV28 combines with J gene TRBJ1-6; D unclear. Trimming shortened V by 3 bases and J by 9 bases, and 9 bases separated the two germline ends. The CDR3 totals 13 residues. CDR1 and CDR2 from the germline V gene are MDHEN and SYDVKM. CDR3 sequence reads: CASSFPPGSPLHF. CDR3 nucleotide sequence: TGTGCCAGCAGTTTTCCCCCCGGTTCACCCCTCCACTTT. The entire variable domain, with the rest obtained from reference TRBV28 and TRBJ1-6, is as follows: DVKVTQSSRYLVKRTGEKVFLECVQDMDHENMFWYRQDPGLGLRLIYFSYDVKMKEKGDIPEGYSVSREKKERFSLILESASTNQTSMYLCASSFPPGSPLHFGNGTRLTVT.

This chain joins TRBV10-1 and TRBJ1-2; 12 bases match TRBD1. CDR1 WNHNN and CDR2 SYGVQD come from the germline V gene (reference sequence). This CDR3 has 17 amino acids. Trimming took 0 bases from V and 6 from J; bases not matched to a gene: 8. The DNA for the CDR3 is TGCGCCAGCAGTGAGTCGGGGGACAGGGGGCCTTTGGATGGCTACACCTTC. Residues: CASSESGDRGPLDGYTF.